This T cell receptor beta chain was sequenced in a study of Ad26.COV2.S vaccination and SARS-CoV-2 variants (dated by TCRdb to about 2021). Background for the entire study: Vaccine-arm donors came from COV1001, a multicentre, randomized, double-blind, placebo-controlled phase I-IIa trial of Ad26.COV2.S in healthy adults. The TCR-sequenced set comprised approximately 32 samples: around 20 Ad26.COV2.S vaccine recipients, 5 placebo recipients and 8 SARS-CoV-2 convalescent individuals. Sequencing of the TCRbeta repertoire served to evaluate the specificity and breadth of SARS-CoV-2-reactive T cell receptors following Ad26.COV2.S vaccination. Ad26.COV2.S was administered intramuscularly at 5 x 10^10 or 1 x 10^11 viral particles, either as a single shot or as two shots given 56 days apart. Investigators did not know the trial group allocation while performing experiments and assessing outcomes. Trial participants were randomized into five groups of five, in which low-dose or high-dose Ad26.COV2.S was given once or twice, or placebo was given on both occasions. What the research found in general, with its limitations: Comparable non-spike TCR breadth was observed between vaccine and placebo recipients, consistent with only spike being contained in the vaccine. The study was not powered to compare responses between vaccine doses or regimens. Substantial breadth of spike-specific CD8+ and CD4+ T cell responses was reported after vaccination. It was noted by the authors that total T cell responses may have been underestimated by the TCR breadth and depth analyses. Spike-specific TCR breadth was higher in Ad26.COV2.S recipients than in placebo recipients (P = 0.0014).

TCRbeta CDR3 regions were sequenced with the immunoSEQ Assay. After extraction, genomic DNA underwent amplification by bias-controlled multiplex PCR, followed by high-throughput sequencing. In the source study's methods: Collapsing and filtering of sequences were performed to quantify the absolute abundance of each unique TCRbeta CDR3 region. T cell fraction was estimated by normalizing TCRbeta template counts to usable DNA, which was measured by amplifying reference genes present in all nucleated cells. Repertoire TCRs were annotated as SARS-CoV-2-specific when V gene, CDR3 amino acid sequence and J gene were exactly matched to a known reactive TCR set. The reference SARS-CoV-2 TCR set was obtained from MIRA and was filtered for enrichment in COVID-19-positive ImmuneCODE repertoires, whereby public or cross-reactive TCRs were removed. Based on the MIRA antigens, annotated TCRs were further analysed at the level of specific ORF or position within ORF. Depth was the summed frequency of annotated unique rearrangements, while breadth was defined as annotated unique rearrangements over total unique productive rearrangements. Two-sided Wilcoxon rank-sum tests were applied when comparing TCR breadth between groups. Drawn from immuneACCESS, this table holds only the in-frame rearrangements with V and J called that TCRdb kept. Clones are partly lost; checked studies trace under half to an unresolved V gene and leave the rest unexplained. V and J calls plus clone size are reproduced from that table; the DNA served to infer D and trimming. This sample lists 440,000 or so clones; roughly 90% were detected once. Of the sample, approximately 1.6% falls within the top ten clones.

This clone came up once. This clone's antigen is unknown. No base qualities exist here, and no much larger clone lies one base off it. The sample's treatment or condition label, decoded: approximately 18 received Ad26.COV2.S at low or high dose, single or two shots; 5 received placebo; per-sample allocation not given. For vaccine and placebo recipients, the sequenced repertoires came from samples collected on day 63 after the first injection. Between 29 July and 7 August 2020, Cohort 1b enrolled some 25 adults aged 18-55 years at one site in Boston, USA. Ad26.COV2.S consisted of a replication-incompetent adenovirus type 26 vector by which a prefusion-stabilized SARS-CoV-2 spike protein from the original Wuhan strain was expressed. CDR1 is given as LGHNA and CDR2 as YSLEER, both from the germline V gene. V is reduced by 0 bases and J by 5 bases, leaving a spacing of 10 bases between them. Including the terminal cysteine and phenylalanine, the CDR3 comprises 14 residues. Of all the DNA, just the CDR3 is kept, 42 bases in frame from base 1.

The rearrangement combines TRBV4-3 with TRBJ1-2; the D gene cannot be resolved reliably. This specimen was peripheral blood, taken in a trial of Ad26.COV2.S vaccine versus placebo. The receptor's source is a person aged 18 to 65 who received the Ad26.COV2.S COVID-19 vaccine or a placebo. The nucleotide sequence reads as follows: TGCGCCAGCAGCCAAGATACAGCAGGATATGGCTACACCTTC. Its protein reads: CASSQDTAGYGYTF.